This TCR beta chain derives from a study of radiotherapy plus CTLA-4 blockade in lung cancer. Notes on the study in general: Best predicting response, reportedly, were early blood T cell clone dynamics, with interferon-beta. Clones of tumor-derived TCRs expanded in blood after radiotherapy plus ipilimumab.

CTLA-4 blockade using ipilimumab, together with focal radiation, was received by patients with chemo-refractory metastatic non-small-cell lung cancer. Profiling relied on immunoSEQ multiplex PCR, and the TCRdb table lists in-frame clones only, not all of them. Seen here are roughly 110,000 clones, approximately 81% observed once, and the top ten hold over 2%. This clone was counted once. The antigen is unknown. CDR3 size: 12 residues. The V end was cut by 1 base, the J end by 6 bases, with 10 bases between. Germline CDR1 SQVTM, CDR2 ANQGSEA. This sequence joins TRBV29-1 and TRBJ2-7, with a possible D match to TRBD1 (5 bases). The receptor comes from a human donor with non-small cell lung cancer that progressed on radiotherapy plus ipilimumab. Some clones in this sample may be carry-over from other donors' samples. The specimen comprised peripheral blood, sampled from a patient treated with radiotherapy plus ipilimumab. The CDR3 nucleotides are TGCAGCGTTGAAGTCACAGGTTCCGAGCAGTACTTC. Protein sequence: CSVEVTGSEQYF.